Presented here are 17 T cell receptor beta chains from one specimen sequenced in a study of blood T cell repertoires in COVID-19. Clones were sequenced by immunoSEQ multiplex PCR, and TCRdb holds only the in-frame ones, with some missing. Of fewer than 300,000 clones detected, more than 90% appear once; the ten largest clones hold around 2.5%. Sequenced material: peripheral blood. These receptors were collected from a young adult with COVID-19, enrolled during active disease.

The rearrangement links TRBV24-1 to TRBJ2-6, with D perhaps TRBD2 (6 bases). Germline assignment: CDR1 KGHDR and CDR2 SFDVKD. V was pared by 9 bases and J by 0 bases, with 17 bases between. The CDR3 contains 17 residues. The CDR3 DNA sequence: TGTGCCACCGGGGAGGACCCAAGATTCTCTGGGGCCAACGTCCTGACTTTC. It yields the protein CATGEDPRFSGANVLTF.

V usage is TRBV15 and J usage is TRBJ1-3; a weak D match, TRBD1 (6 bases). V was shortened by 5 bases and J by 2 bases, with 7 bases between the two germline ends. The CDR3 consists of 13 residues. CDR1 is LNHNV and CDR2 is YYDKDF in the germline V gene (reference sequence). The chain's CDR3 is CATSGGPGNTIYF. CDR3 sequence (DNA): TGTGCCACCAGCGGGGGCCCTGGAAACACCATATATTTT.

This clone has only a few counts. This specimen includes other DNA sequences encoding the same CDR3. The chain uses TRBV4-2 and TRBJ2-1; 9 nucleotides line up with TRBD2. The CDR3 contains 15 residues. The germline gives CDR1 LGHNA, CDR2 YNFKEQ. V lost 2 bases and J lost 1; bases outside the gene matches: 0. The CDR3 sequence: CASSQTSGSYNEQFF. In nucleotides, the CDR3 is TGTGCCAGCAGCCAAACTAGCGGGTCCTACAATGAGCAGTTCTTC.

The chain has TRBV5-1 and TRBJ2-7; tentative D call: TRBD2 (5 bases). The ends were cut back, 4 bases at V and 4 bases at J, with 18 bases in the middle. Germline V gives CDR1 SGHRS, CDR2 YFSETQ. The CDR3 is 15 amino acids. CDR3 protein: CASSPGGSAHYEQYF. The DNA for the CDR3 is TGCGCCAGCAGCCCGGGCGGTAGCGCACATTACGAGCAGTACTTC. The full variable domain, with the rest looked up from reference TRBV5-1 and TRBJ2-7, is KAGVTQTPRYLIKTRGQQVTLSCSPISGHRSVSWYQQTPGQGLQFLFEYFSETQRNKGNFPGRFSGRQFSNSRSEMNVSTLELGDSALYLCASSPGGSAHYEQYFGPGTRLTVT.

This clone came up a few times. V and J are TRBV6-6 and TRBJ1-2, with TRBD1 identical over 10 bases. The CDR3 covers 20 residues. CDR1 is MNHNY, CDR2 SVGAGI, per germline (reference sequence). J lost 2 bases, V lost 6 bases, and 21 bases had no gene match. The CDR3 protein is CASSAPGTLGQGGRNYGYTF. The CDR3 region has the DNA TGTGCCAGCAGCGCACCGGGTACCCTCGGACAGGGGGGGAGGAACTATGGCTACACCTTC.

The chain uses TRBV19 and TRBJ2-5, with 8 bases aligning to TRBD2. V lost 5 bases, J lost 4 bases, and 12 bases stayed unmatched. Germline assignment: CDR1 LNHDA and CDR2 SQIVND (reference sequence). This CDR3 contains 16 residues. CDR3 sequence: CASSGISGKVAETQYF. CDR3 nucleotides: TGTGCCAGTAGTGGGATTAGCGGGAAGGTAGCAGAGACCCAGTACTTC.

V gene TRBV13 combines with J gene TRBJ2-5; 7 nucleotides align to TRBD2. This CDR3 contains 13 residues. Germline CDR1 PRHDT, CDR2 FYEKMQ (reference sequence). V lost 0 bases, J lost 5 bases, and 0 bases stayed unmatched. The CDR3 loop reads CASSLGGGETQYF. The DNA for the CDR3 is TGTGCCAGCAGCTTAGGGGGAGGGGAGACCCAGTACTTC.

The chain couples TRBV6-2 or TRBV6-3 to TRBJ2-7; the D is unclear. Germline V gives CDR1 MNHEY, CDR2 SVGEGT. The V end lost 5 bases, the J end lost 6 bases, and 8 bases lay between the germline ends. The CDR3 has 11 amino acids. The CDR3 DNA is TGTGCCAGCAGTCTCGGTAGCGAGCAGTACTTC. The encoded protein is CASSLGSEQYF.

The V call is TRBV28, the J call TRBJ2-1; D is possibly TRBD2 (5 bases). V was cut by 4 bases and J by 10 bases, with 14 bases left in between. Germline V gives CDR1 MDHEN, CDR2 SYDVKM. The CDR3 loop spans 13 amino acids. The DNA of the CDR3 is TGTGCCAGCAGTTCCCCGGGGAGAAGGGAGCAGTTCTTC. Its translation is CASSSPGRREQFF. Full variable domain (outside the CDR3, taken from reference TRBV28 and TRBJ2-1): DVKVTQSSRYLVKRTGEKVFLECVQDMDHENMFWYRQDPGLGLRLIYFSYDVKMKEKGDIPEGYSVSREKKERFSLILESASTNQTSMYLCASSSPGRREQFFGPGTRLTVL.

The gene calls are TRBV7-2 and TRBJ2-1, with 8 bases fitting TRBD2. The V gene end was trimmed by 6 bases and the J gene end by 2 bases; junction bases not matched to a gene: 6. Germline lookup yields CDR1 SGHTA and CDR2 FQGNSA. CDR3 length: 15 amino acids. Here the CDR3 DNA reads TGTGCCAGCAGTCGACTAGCGCTTACCTACAATGAGCAGTTCTTC. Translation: CASSRLALTYNEQFF. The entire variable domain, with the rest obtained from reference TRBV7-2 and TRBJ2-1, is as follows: GAGVSQSPSNKVTEKGKDVELRCDPISGHTALYWYRQSLGQGLEFLIYFQGNSAPDKSGLPSDRFSAERTGGSVSTLTIQRTQQEDSAVYLCASSRLALTYNEQFFGPGTRLTVL.

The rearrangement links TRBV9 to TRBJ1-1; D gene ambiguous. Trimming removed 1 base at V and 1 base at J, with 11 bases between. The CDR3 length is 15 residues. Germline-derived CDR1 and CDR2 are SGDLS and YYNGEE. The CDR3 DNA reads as TGTGCCAGCAGCGTAACACCGGAGGGGAACACTGAAGCTTTCTTT. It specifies CASSVTPEGNTEAFF. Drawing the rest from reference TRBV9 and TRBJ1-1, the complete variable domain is DSGVTQTPKHLITATGQRVTLRCSPRSGDLSVYWYQQSLDQGLQFLIQYYNGEERAKGNILERFSAQQFPDLHSELNLSSLELGDSALYFCASSVTPEGNTEAFFGQGTRLTVV.

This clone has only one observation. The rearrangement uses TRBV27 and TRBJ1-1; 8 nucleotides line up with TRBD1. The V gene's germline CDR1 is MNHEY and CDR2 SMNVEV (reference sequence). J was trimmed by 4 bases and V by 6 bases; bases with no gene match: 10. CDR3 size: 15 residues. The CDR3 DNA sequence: TGTGCCAGCAGCCTCGGACAGGGTTTTCGCACTGAAGCTTTCTTT. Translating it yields CASSLGQGFRTEAFF.

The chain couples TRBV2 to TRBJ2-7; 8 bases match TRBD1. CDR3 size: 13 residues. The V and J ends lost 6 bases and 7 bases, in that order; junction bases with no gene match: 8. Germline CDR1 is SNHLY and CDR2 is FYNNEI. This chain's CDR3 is CASSPTGGGEQYF. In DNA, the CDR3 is TGTGCCAGCAGCCCCACAGGGGGAGGAGAGCAGTACTTC.

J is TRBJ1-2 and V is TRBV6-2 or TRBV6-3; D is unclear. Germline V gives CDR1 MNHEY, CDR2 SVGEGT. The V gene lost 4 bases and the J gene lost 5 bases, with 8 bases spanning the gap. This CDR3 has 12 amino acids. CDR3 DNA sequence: TGTGCCAGCAGTTTCCGGGGTTATGGCTACACCTTC. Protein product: CASSFRGYGYTF.

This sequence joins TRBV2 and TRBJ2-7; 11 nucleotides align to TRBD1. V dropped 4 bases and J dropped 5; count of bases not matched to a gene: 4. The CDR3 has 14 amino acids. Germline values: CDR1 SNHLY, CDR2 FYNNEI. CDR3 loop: CASSVDRGLDEQYF. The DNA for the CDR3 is TGTGCCAGCAGTGTGGACAGGGGGCTGGACGAGCAGTACTTC. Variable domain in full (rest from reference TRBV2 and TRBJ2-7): EPEVTQTPSHQVTQMGQEVILRCVPISNHLYFYWYRQILGQKVEFLVSFYNNEISEKSEIFDDQFSVERPDGSNFTLKIRSTKLEDSAMYFCASSVDRGLDEQYFGPGTRLTVT.

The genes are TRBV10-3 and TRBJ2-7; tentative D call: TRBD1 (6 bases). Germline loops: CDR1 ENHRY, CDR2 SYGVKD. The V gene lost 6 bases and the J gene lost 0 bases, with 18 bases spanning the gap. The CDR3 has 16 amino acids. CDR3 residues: CAISYTTQGYSYEQYF. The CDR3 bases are TGTGCCATCAGCTATACGACACAGGGTTACTCCTACGAGCAGTACTTC.

The CDR3 nucleotides are TGTGCCAGCAGTTACACGGACAGGGGGTACGAGCAGTACTTC. This translates into CASSYTDRGYEQYF. The chain joins TRBV6-5 to TRBJ2-7; TRBD1 agrees at 10 bases. The CDR3 runs 14 residues. V gave up 2 bases and J gave up 4 bases; unmatched junction bases: 2. In germline, CDR1 is MNHEY, CDR2 SVGAGI.